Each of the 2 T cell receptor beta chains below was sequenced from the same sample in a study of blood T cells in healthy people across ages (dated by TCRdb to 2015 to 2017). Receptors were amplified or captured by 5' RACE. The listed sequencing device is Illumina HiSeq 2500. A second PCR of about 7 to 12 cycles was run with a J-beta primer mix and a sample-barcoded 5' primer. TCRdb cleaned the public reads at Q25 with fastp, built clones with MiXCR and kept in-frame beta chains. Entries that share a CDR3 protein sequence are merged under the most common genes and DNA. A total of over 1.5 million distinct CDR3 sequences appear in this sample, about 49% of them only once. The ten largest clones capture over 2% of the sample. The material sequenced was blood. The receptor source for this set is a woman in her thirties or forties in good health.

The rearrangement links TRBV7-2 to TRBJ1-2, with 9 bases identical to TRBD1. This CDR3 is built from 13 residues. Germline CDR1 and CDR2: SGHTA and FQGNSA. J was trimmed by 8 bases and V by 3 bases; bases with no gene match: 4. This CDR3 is CASSFLTGGGYTF. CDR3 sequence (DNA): TGTGCCAGCAGCTTCCTCACAGGGGGCGGCTACACCTTC. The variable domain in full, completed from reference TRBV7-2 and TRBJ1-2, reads GAGVSQSPSNKVTEKGKDVELRCDPISGHTALYWYRQSLGQGLEFLIYFQGNSAPDKSGLPSDRFSAERTGGSVSTLTIQRTQQEDSAVYLCASSFLTGGGYTFGSGTRLTVV.

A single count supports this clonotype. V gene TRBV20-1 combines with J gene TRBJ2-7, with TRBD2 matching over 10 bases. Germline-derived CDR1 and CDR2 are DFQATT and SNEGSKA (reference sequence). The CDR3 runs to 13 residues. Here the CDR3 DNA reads TGCAGCAAAATAGCGGGGGGCTCCTACGAGCAGTACTTC. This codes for CSKIAGGSYEQYF.